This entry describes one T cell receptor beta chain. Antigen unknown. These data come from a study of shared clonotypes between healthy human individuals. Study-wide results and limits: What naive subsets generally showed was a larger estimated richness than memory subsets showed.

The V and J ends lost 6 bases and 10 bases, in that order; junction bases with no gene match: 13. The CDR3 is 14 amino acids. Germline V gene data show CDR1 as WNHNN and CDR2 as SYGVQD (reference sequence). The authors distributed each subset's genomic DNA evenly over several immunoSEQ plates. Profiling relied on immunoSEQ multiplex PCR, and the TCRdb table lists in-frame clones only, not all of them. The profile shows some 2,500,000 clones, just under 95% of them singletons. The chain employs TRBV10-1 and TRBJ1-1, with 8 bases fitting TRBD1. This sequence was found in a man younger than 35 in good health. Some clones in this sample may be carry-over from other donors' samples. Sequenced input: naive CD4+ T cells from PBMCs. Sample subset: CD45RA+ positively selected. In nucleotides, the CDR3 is TGCGCCAGCAGCTTGGACAGGGACCCAGAGGGAGCTTTCTTT. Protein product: CASSLDRDPEGAFF.